These 2 T cell receptor beta chains originate from one sample sequenced in a study of blood T cell repertoires in COVID-19. This table comes from immunoSEQ multiplex PCR, and its TCRdb copy is limited to in-frame clones, with some not included. Of about 280,000 clones listed, 88% were seen once; the top ten hold about 11%. Material for sequencing was peripheral blood. Every receptor here comes from a woman aged 30 to 39 with COVID-19, enrolled during active disease.

The V and J genes are TRBV2 and TRBJ2-2; maybe TRBD2 (5 bases). Germline V gene data show CDR1 as SNHLY and CDR2 as FYNNEI. Trimming cost V 0 bases and J 4 bases, with 12 bases left between them. The CDR3 has 16 amino acids. The CDR3 DNA follows: TGTGCCAGCAGTGAAGCAAGGGCCCGGGGCACCGGGGAGCTGTTTTTT. This gives the protein CASSEARARGTGELFF.

The chain links TRBV20-1 to TRBJ1-1; maybe TRBD1 (6 bases). Trimming took off 6 bases at V and 6 bases at J, with 11 bases between the two ends. CDR3 size: 11 residues. From germline, CDR1 is DFQATT and CDR2 SNEGSKA (reference sequence). Here the CDR3 reads CSADGQSEAFF. The CDR3 DNA reads as TGCAGTGCCGACGGACAGTCTGAAGCTTTCTTT.